Listed below are T cell receptor beta chains from one sample, sequenced in a study of T cell responses to AZD1222 COVID-19 vaccine. The table came from immunoSEQ multiplex PCR; TCRdb's copy has only in-frame clones and leaves some out. The repertoire holds about 120,000 clones, 80% to 95% seen once, with more than 3.5% in the top ten. This specimen was peripheral blood, taken 28 days after the second dose of the MenACWY control vaccine. The receptor set was obtained from an adult who received the MenACWY meningococcal vaccine as a control. Each CDR3 is given with its conserved first and last residue. D genes are given only for firm matches. The size field is filled for only some rows; it gives once, few, many or a size class.

CDR3nt: TGTGCCAGCGCGCCCGGGACAGGGAGGGAGCAGTACTTC
CDR3aa: CASAPGTGREQYF
abundance: .
j_gene: TRBJ2-7
v_gene: TRBV18
d_gene: TRBD1

CDR3nt: TGCAGTGCTAGTGCTGGGACAGGGGGGGATGAGCAGTTCTTC
CDR3aa: CSASAGTGGDEQFF
abundance: .
j_gene: TRBJ2-1
v_gene: TRBV20-1
d_gene: TRBD1

CDR3nt: TGTGTCAGAAGCCGAAGGACAGGGATTTGGCCCATATATTTT
CDR3aa: CVRSRRTGIWPIYF
abundance: .
j_gene: TRBJ1-3
v_gene: TRBV7-5
d_gene: .

CDR3nt: TGTGCCAGCATGTCCGCAGGCCACTATGGCTACACCTTC
CDR3aa: CASMSAGHYGYTF
abundance: .
j_gene: TRBJ1-2
v_gene: TRBV9
d_gene: .

CDR3nt: TGTGCCAGCAGAGGCCGGGACAGGGAGGGACAGCCCCAGCATTTT
CDR3aa: CASRGRDREGQPQHF
abundance: .
j_gene: TRBJ1-5
v_gene: TRBV2
d_gene: TRBD1

CDR3nt: TGTGCCAGCAGCTTAGGTACTAGCGGGGGGGATACGCAGTATTTT
CDR3aa: CASSLGTSGGDTQYF
abundance: .
j_gene: TRBJ2-3
v_gene: TRBV7-9
d_gene: TRBD2

CDR3nt: TGTGCCAGTAGATACAGGGGGCCGAATGAGCAGTTCTTC
CDR3aa: CASRYRGPNEQFF
abundance: .
j_gene: TRBJ2-1
v_gene: TRBV13
d_gene: TRBD1

CDR3nt: TGTGCCAGCAGCCGGGACAGGGGATCACCCCTCCACTTT
CDR3aa: CASSRDRGSPLHF
abundance: once
j_gene: TRBJ1-6
v_gene: TRBV14
d_gene: TRBD1

CDR3nt: TGCGCCAGCAGCCCCGACAGGGATGGGACCGGGGAGCTGTTTTTT
CDR3aa: CASSPDRDGTGELFF
abundance: few
j_gene: TRBJ2-2
v_gene: TRBV5-1
d_gene: TRBD1

CDR3nt: TGTGCCACCAGCAGAGGACAGAATAATTCACCCCTCCACTTT
CDR3aa: CATSRGQNNSPLHF
abundance: .
j_gene: TRBJ1-6
v_gene: TRBV15
d_gene: .

CDR3nt: TGTGCCACCAGCAGACCGGATTCTGGGTATGGCTACACCTTC
CDR3aa: CATSRPDSGYGYTF
abundance: .
j_gene: TRBJ1-2
v_gene: TRBV15
d_gene: .

CDR3nt: TGTGCCACCACAATAGGGACAGCCGGATATGGCTACACCTTC
CDR3aa: CATTIGTAGYGYTF
abundance: .
j_gene: TRBJ1-2
v_gene: TRBV28
d_gene: TRBD1

CDR3nt: TGTGCCACCAGTGACCAGGGGGGAAGCTCCTACAATGAGCAGTTCTTC
CDR3aa: CATSDQGGSSYNEQFF
abundance: .
j_gene: TRBJ2-1
v_gene: TRBV24-1
d_gene: .

CDR3nt: TGTGCCAGCAGTTACTCGACGGACAGGGGACGTGCTGAAGCTTTCTTT
CDR3aa: CASSYSTDRGRAEAFF
abundance: .
j_gene: TRBJ1-1
v_gene: TRBV6-2/TRBV6-3
d_gene: TRBD1

CDR3nt: TGTGCCAGCAGTGAAGCGCTGGGGGTTCCTAATGAAAAACTGTTTTTT
CDR3aa: CASSEALGVPNEKLFF
abundance: .
j_gene: TRBJ1-4
v_gene: TRBV6-1
d_gene: .

CDR3nt: TGTGCCAGCAGCGTAGGAGGGGGCGCGGTGGATTCACCCCTCCACTTT
CDR3aa: CASSVGGGAVDSPLHF
abundance: .
j_gene: TRBJ1-6
v_gene: TRBV9
d_gene: TRBD1

CDR3nt: TGTGCCAGTAGTCCCCCCGGACAGGGCCGACTATGGGGAGAGACCCAGTACTTC
CDR3aa: CASSPPGQGRLWGETQYF
abundance: .
j_gene: TRBJ2-5
v_gene: TRBV19
d_gene: TRBD1

CDR3nt: TGTGCCAGCAGTCAGGACAGGGGCAGCTATGGCTACACCTTC
CDR3aa: CASSQDRGSYGYTF
abundance: .
j_gene: TRBJ1-2
v_gene: TRBV6-5
d_gene: TRBD1

CDR3nt: TGCAGCGCCAGACCCGGGGTTACTGAAGCTTTCTTT
CDR3aa: CSARPGVTEAFF
abundance: .
j_gene: TRBJ1-1
v_gene: TRBV29-1
d_gene: .

CDR3nt: TGTGCCAGCAGCCAAGAACAAACGGGGCTAGTTCCCGGGGAGCTGTTTTTT
CDR3aa: CASSQEQTGLVPGELFF
abundance: .
j_gene: TRBJ2-2
v_gene: TRBV3-1/TRBV3-2
d_gene: .

CDR3nt: TGTGCCAGCAGCTCTGGAGGGACAGGGAGGACCGGGGAGCTGTTTTTT
CDR3aa: CASSSGGTGRTGELFF
abundance: .
j_gene: TRBJ2-2
v_gene: TRBV5-4
d_gene: TRBD1

CDR3nt: TGTGCCAGCAGCTTAGGCGTGGGGCTCTTCAATCAGCCCCAGCATTTT
CDR3aa: CASSLGVGLFNQPQHF
abundance: few
j_gene: TRBJ1-5
v_gene: TRBV11-2
d_gene: .

CDR3nt: TGCGCCAGCAGCCAGGAGGCTTTCTTT
CDR3aa: CASSQEAFF
abundance: .
j_gene: TRBJ1-1
v_gene: TRBV5-1
d_gene: .

CDR3nt: TGTGCCAGCAGTTTAGGGGCGGGAGGGAACACCGGGGAGCTGTTTTTT
CDR3aa: CASSLGAGGNTGELFF
abundance: .
j_gene: TRBJ2-2
v_gene: TRBV28
d_gene: TRBD2

CDR3nt: TGCGCCAGCAGCCAAGCGGCAGGGGAAAGCAATCAGCCCCAGCATTTT
CDR3aa: CASSQAAGESNQPQHF
abundance: .
j_gene: TRBJ1-5
v_gene: TRBV4-3
d_gene: .

CDR3nt: TGTGCCAGTAGTAGTGGACTAGCGGTCTACGAGCAGTACTTC
CDR3aa: CASSSGLAVYEQYF
abundance: .
j_gene: TRBJ2-7
v_gene: TRBV19
d_gene: TRBD2

CDR3nt: TGTGCCAGCAGCCCTAGGGGACAGTCTAATTCACCCCTCCACTTT
CDR3aa: CASSPRGQSNSPLHF
abundance: once
j_gene: TRBJ1-6
v_gene: TRBV7-9
d_gene: TRBD1

CDR3nt: TGTGCCTGGAAAAAACAGGGGGGCACCGGGGAGCTGTTTTTT
CDR3aa: CAWKKQGGTGELFF
abundance: .
j_gene: TRBJ2-2
v_gene: TRBV30
d_gene: TRBD1

CDR3nt: TGTGCCAGCAGCTTAGTTAAATTGGAGGACCAGGACAGCTATGGCTACACCTTC
CDR3aa: CASSLVKLEDQDSYGYTF
abundance: once
j_gene: TRBJ1-2
v_gene: TRBV13
d_gene: .

CDR3nt: TGTGCCAGCAGCTTTGGGACTAGCGGGAACGTGGAGCAGTTCTTC
CDR3aa: CASSFGTSGNVEQFF
abundance: .
j_gene: TRBJ2-1
v_gene: TRBV11-3
d_gene: TRBD2

CDR3nt: TGTGCCAGCAGTTTCCGTTCACCCCTCCACTTT
CDR3aa: CASSFRSPLHF
abundance: .
j_gene: TRBJ1-6
v_gene: TRBV28
d_gene: .

CDR3nt: TGCGCCAGCAGCTGGGGGACGGCCTACAAGATCGGAGGAAACACCATATATTTT
CDR3aa: CASSWGTAYKIGGNTIYF
abundance: few
j_gene: TRBJ1-3
v_gene: TRBV5-1
d_gene: .

CDR3nt: TGCGCCAGCAGACCCGTCGCGGGAGGGCTGAACACCGGGGAGCTGTTTTTT
CDR3aa: CASRPVAGGLNTGELFF
abundance: .
j_gene: TRBJ2-2
v_gene: TRBV5-1
d_gene: TRBD2

CDR3nt: TGTGCCTGGAGTTTAAGTCATAGCGGGGAATACAATGAGCAGTTCTTC
CDR3aa: CAWSLSHSGEYNEQFF
abundance: .
j_gene: TRBJ2-1
v_gene: TRBV30
d_gene: TRBD2